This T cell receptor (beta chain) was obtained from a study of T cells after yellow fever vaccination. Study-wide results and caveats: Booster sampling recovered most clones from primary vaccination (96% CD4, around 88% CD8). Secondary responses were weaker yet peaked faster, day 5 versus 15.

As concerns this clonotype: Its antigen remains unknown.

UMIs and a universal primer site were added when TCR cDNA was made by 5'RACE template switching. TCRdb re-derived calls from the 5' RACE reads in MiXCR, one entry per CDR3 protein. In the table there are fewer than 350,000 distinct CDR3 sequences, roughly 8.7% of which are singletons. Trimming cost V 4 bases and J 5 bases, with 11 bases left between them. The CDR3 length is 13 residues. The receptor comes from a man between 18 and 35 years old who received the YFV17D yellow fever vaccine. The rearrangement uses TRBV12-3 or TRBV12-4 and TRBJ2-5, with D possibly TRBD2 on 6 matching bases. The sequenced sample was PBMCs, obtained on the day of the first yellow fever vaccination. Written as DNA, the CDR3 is TGTGCCAGCAGTTCGGGAGAAGCGGAGACCCAGTACTTC. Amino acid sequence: CASSSGEAETQYF.